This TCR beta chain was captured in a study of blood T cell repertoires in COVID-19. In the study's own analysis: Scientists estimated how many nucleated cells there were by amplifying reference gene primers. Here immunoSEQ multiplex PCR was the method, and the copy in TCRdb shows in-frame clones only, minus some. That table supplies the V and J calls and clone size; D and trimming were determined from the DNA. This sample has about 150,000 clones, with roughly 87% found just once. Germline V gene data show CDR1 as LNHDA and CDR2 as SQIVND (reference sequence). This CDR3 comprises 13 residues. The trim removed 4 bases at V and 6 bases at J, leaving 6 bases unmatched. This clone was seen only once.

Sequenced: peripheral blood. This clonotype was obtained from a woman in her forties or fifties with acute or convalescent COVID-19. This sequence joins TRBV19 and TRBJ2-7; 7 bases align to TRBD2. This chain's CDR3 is CASSNGGSIEQYF. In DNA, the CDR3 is TGTGCCAGTAGTAACGGCGGGAGTATCGAGCAGTACTTC.